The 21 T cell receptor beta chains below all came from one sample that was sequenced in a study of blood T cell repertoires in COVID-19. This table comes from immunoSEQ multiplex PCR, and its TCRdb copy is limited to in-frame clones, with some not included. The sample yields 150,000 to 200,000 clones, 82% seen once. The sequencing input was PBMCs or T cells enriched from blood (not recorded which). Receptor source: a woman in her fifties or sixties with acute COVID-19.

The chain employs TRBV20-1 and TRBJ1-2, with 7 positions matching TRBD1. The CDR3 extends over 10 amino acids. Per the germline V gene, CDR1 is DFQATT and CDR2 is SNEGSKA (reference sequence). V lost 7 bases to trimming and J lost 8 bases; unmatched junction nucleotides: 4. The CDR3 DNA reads TGCAGTGTCCCGACAGGGGGCTACACCTTC. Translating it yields CSVPTGGYTF.

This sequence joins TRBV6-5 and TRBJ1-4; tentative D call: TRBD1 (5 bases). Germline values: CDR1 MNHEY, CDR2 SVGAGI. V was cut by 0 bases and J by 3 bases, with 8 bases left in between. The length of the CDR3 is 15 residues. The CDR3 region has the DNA TGTGCCAGCAGTTACTCGGGGCTCGCTAATGAAAAACTGTTTTTT. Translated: CASSYSGLANEKLFF.

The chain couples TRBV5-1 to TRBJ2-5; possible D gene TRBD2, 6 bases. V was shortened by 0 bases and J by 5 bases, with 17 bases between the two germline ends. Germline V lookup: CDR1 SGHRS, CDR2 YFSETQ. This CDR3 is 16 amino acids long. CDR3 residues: CASSLETGENGETQYF. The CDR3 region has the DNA TGCGCCAGCAGCTTGGAAACGGGAGAGAATGGGGAGACCCAGTACTTC.

This CDR3 is CASSQGTGSTEAFF. The CDR3 nucleotides are TGCGCCAGCAGCCAGGGAACAGGGTCCACTGAAGCTTTCTTT. This chain links TRBV4-3 with TRBJ1-1; perhaps TRBD1 as D (6 bases). This CDR3 has 14 amino acids. Germline V CDR1 and CDR2: LGHNA, YSLEER. The V and J ends lost 3 bases and 4 bases respectively, with 12 bases between them.

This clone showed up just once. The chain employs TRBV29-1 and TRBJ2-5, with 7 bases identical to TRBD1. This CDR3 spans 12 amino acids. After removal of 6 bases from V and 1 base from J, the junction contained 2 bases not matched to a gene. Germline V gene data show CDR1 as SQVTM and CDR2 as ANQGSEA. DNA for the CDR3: TGCAGCGTCCGGGACAGCCAAGAGACCCAGTACTTC. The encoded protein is CSVRDSQETQYF.

The chain's CDR3 is CASSLDPGNTIYF. DNA for the CDR3: TGTGCCAGCAGCTTAGATCCGGGAAACACCATATATTTT. This chain links TRBV11-2 with TRBJ1-3, with unresolved D. The CDR3 length is 13 residues. Between the trimmed V and J ends, which lost 0 bases and 4 bases, there was a span of 4 bases. Germline lookup yields CDR1 SGHAT and CDR2 FQNNGV.

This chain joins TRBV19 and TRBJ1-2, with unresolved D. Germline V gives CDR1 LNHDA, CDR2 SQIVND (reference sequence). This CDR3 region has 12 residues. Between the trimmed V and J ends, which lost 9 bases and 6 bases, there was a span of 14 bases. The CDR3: CASKGRGDGYTF. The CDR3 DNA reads TGTGCCAGCAAAGGTCGGGGAGATGGCTACACCTTC. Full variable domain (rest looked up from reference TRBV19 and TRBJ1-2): DGGITQSPKYLFRKEGQNVTLSCEQNLNHDAMYWYRQDPGQGLRLIYYSQIVNDFQKGDIAEGYSVSREKKESFPLTVTSAQKNPTAFYLCASKGRGDGYTFGSGTRLTVV.

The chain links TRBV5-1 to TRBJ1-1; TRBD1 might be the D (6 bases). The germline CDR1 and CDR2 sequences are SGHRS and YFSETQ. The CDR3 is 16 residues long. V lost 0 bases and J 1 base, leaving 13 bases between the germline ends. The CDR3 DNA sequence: TGCGCCAGCAGCTTGGCTTCGACGACAGGGAACACTGAAGCTTTCTTT. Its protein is CASSLASTTGNTEAFF.

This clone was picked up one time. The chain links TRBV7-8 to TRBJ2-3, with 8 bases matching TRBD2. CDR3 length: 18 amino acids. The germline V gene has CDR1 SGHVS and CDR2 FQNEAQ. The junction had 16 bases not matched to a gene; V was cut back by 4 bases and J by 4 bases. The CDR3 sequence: CASSSNPRVAGTPDTQYF. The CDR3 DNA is TGTGCCAGCAGCTCGAACCCGAGGGTAGCGGGAACCCCAGATACGCAGTATTTT.

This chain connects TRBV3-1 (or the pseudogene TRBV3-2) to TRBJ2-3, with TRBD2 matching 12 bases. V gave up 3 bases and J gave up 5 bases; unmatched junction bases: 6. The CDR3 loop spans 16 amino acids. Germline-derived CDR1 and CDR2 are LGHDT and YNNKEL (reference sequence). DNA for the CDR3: TGTGCCAGCAGCCACCTAGCGGGGGGGCTGGGAGATACGCAGTATTTT. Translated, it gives CASSHLAGGLGDTQYF.

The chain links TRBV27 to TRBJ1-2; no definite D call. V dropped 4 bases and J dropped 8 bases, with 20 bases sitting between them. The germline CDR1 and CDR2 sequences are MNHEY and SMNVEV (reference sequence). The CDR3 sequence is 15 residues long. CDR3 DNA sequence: TGTGCCAGCAGTTACGGTGGGCAGAATTCACTCGGCTACACCTTC. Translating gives CASSYGGQNSLGYTF.

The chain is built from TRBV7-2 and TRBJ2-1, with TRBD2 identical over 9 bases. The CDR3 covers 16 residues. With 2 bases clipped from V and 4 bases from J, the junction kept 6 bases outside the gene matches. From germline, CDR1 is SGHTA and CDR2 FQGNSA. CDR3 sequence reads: CASSLLSGGRYNEQFF. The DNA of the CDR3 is TGTGCCAGCAGCTTACTCAGCGGGGGGAGGTACAATGAGCAGTTCTTC.

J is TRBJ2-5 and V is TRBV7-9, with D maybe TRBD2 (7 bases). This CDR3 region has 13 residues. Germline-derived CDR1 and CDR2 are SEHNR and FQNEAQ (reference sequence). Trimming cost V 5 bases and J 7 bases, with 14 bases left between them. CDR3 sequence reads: CASSPTGRGTQYF. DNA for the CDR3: TGTGCCAGCAGCCCAACAGGGAGGGGGACCCAGTACTTC. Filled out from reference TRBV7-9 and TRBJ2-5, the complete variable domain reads DTGVSQNPRHKITKRGQNVTFRCDPISEHNRLYWYRQTLGQGPEFLTYFQNEAQLEKSRLLSDRFSAERPKGSFSTLEIQRTEQGDSAMYLCASSPTGRGTQYFGPGTRLLVL.

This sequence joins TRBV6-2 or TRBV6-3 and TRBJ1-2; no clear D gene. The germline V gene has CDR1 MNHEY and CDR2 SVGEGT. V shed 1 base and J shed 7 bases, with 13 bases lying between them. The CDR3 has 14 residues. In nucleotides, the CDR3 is TGTGCCAGCAGTTACTTTCCCCCGTCAGGTGGCTACACCTTC. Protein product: CASSYFPPSGGYTF.

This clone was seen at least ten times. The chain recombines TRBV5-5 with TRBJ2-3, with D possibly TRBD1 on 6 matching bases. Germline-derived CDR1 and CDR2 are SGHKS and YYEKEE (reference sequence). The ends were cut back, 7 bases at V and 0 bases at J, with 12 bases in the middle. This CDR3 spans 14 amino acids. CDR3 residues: CASSQGPSTDTQYF. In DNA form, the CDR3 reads TGTGCCAGCTCACAGGGTCCTAGCACAGATACGCAGTATTTT.

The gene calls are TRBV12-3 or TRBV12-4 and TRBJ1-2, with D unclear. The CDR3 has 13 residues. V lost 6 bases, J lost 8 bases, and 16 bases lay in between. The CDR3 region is CASSPILAGGYTF. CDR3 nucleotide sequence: TGTGCCAGCAGCCCAATCCTGGCGGGAGGCTACACCTTC.

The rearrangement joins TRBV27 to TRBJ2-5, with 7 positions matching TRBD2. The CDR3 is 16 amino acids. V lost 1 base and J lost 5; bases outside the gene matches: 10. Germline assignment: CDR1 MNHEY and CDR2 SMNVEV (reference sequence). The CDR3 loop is CASSLFSRLALETQYF. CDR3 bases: TGTGCCAGCAGTTTATTTTCGAGACTAGCATTGGAGACCCAGTACTTC.

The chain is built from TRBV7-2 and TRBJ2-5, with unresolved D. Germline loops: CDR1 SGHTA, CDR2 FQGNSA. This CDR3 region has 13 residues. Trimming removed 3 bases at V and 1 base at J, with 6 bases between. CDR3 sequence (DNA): TGTGCCAGCAGCTTCCGGGTCCAAGAGACCCAGTACTTC. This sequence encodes CASSFRVQETQYF.

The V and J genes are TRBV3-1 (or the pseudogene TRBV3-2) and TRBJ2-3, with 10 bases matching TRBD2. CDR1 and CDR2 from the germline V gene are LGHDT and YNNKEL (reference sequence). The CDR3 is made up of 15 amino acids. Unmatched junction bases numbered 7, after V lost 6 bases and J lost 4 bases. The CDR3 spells CASRHSSGRADTQYF. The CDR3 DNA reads TGTGCCAGCAGACACTCTAGCGGGAGAGCAGATACGCAGTATTTT.

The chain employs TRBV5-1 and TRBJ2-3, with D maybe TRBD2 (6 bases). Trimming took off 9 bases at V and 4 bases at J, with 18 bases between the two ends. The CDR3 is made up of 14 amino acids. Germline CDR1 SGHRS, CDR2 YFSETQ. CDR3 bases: TGCGCCACCTCCGAACGGGAGTCCCCAGATACGCAGTATTTT. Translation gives CATSERESPDTQYF. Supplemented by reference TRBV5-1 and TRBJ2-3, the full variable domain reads KAGVTQTPRYLIKTRGQQVTLSCSPISGHRSVSWYQQTPGQGLQFLFEYFSETQRNKGNFPGRFSGRQFSNSRSEMNVSTLELGDSALYLCATSERESPDTQYFGPGTRLTVL.

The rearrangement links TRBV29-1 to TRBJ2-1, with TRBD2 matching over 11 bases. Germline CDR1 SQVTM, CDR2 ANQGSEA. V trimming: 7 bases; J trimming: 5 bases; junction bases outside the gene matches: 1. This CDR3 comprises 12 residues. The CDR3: CSGGLADNEQFF. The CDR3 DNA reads TGCAGCGGGGGACTAGCGGACAATGAGCAGTTCTTC.